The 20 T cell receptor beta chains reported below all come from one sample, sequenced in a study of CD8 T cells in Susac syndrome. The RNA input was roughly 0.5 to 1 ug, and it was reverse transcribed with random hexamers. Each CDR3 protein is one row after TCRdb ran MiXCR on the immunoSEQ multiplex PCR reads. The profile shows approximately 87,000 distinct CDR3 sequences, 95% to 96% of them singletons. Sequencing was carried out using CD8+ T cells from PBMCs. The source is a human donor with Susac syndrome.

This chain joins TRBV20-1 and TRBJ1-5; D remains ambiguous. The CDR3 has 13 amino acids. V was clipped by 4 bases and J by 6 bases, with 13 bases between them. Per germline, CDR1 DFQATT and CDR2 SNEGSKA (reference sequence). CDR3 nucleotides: TGCAGTGCTAAGACCCTATTGGGTCAGCCCCAGCATTTT. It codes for CSAKTLLGQPQHF.

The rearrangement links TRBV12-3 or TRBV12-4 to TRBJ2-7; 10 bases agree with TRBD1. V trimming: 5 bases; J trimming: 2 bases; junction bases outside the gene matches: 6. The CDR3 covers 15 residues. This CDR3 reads CASSAAGTGAYEQYF. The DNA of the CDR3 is TGTGCCAGCAGTGCCGCCGGGACAGGGGCCTACGAGCAGTACTTC.

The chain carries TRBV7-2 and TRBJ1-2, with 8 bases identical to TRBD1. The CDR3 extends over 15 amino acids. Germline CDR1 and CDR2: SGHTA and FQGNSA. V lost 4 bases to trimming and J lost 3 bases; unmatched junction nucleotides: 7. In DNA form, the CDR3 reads TGTGCCAGCAGCTCCCGACAGGGGAGTGACTATGGCTACACCTTC. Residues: CASSSRQGSDYGYTF.

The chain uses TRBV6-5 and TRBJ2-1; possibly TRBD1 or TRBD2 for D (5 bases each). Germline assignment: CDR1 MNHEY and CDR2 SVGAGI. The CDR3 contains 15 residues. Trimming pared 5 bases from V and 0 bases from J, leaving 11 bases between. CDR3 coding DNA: TGTGCCAGCAGTCGGGACGGAAGCTCCTACAATGAGCAGTTCTTC. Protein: CASSRDGSSYNEQFF.

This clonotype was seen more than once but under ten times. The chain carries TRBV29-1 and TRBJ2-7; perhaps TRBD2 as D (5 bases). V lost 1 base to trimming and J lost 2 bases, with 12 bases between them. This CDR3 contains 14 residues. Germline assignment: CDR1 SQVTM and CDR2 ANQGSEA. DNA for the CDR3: TGCAGCGTTGAAGGTCGAGGGCTCGCCTACGAGCAGTACTTC. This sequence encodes CSVEGRGLAYEQYF.

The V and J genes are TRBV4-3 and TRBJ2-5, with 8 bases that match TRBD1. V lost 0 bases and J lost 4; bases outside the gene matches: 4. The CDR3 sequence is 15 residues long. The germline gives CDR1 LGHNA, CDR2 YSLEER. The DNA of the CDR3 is TGCGCCAGCAGCCAAGATCAGGGGGCGCGAGAGACCCAGTACTTC. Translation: CASSQDQGARETQYF.

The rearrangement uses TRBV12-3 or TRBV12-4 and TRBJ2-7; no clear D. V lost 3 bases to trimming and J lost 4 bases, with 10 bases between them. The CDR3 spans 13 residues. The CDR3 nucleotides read TGTGCCAGCAGTTTCGGCTCGTCATACGAGCAGTACTTC. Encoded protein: CASSFGSSYEQYF.

CDR3 residues: CASSQSGQSYGYTF. In nucleotides, the CDR3 is TGCGCCAGCAGCCAGTCGGGACAGTCCTATGGCTACACCTTC. V usage is TRBV4-1 and J usage is TRBJ1-2, with 7 bases matching TRBD1. The CDR3 is 14 amino acids. V was clipped by 3 bases and J by 4 bases; unmatched bases: 5. Looked up from germline, CDR1 is MGHRA and CDR2 is YSYEKL.

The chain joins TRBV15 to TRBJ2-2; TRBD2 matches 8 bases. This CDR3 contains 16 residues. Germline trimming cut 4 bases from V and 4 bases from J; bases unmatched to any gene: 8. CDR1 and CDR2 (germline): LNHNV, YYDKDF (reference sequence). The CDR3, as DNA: TGTGCCACCAGCATCCTTGCGGGGGGAGTCACCGGGGAGCTGTTTTTT. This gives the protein CATSILAGGVTGELFF.

CDR3 loop: CSAMGDIGDIQYF. CDR3 nucleotides: TGCAGTGCTATGGGGGATATTGGCGACATTCAGTACTTC. The chain joins TRBV20-1 to TRBJ2-4; D possibly matches TRBD1 or TRBD2 (5 bases each). Germline V gene lookup returns CDR1 DFQATT and CDR2 SNEGSKA (reference sequence). The V end lost 4 bases, the J end lost 8 bases, and 15 bases lay between the germline ends. This CDR3 has 13 residues.

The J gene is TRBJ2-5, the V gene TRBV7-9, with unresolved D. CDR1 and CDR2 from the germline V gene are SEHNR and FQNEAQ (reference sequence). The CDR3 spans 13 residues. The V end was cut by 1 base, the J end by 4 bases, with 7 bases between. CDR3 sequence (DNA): TGTGCCAGCAGCTTAGGGGTACGAGAGACCCAGTACTTC. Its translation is CASSLGVRETQYF.

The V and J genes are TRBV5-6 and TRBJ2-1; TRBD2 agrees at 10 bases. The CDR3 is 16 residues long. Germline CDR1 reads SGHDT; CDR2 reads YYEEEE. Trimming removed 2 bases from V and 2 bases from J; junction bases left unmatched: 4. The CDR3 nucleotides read TGTGCCAGCAGCTTCCCGGGACTAGCGACCTACAATGAGCAGTTCTTC. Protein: CASSFPGLATYNEQFF.

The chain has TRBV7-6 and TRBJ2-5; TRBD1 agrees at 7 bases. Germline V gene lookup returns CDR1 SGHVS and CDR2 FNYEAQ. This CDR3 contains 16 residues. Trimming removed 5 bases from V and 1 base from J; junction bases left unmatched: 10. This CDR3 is CASSKYQGQLQETQYF. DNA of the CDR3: TGTGCCAGCAGCAAATACCAGGGACAGCTCCAAGAGACCCAGTACTTC.

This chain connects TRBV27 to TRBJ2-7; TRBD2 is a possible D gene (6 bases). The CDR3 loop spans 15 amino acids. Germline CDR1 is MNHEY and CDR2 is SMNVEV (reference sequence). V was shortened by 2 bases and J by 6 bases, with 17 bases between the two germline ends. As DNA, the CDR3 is TGTGCCAGCAGTTTACAGGCGGGGAGAGGGCTCGAGCAGTACTTC. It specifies CASSLQAGRGLEQYF.

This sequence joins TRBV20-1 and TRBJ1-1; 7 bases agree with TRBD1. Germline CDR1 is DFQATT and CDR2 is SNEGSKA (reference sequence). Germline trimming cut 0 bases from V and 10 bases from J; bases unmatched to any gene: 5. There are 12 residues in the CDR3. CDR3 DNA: TGCAGTGCTAGAGAGACAGGGCCTCGAGCTTTCTTT. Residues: CSARETGPRAFF.

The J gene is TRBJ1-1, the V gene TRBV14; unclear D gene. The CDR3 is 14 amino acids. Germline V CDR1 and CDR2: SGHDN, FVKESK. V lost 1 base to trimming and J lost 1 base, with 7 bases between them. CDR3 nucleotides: TGTGCCAGCAGCCAAGTAGGCCGGAACACTGAAGCTTTCTTT. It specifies CASSQVGRNTEAFF.

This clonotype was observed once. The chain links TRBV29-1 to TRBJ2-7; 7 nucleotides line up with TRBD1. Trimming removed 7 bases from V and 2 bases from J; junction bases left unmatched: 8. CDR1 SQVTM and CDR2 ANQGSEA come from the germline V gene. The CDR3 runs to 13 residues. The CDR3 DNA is TGCAGCGCAACCCGGGACAGCCCCTACGAGCAGTACTTC. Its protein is CSATRDSPYEQYF.

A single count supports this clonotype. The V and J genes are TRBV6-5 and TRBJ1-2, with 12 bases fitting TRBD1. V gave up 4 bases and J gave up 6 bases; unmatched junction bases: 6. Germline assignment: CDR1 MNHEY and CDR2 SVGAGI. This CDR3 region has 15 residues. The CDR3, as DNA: TGTGCCAGCAGTTTTGGGACAGGGGGCGGCGATGGCTACACCTTC. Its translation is CASSFGTGGGDGYTF.

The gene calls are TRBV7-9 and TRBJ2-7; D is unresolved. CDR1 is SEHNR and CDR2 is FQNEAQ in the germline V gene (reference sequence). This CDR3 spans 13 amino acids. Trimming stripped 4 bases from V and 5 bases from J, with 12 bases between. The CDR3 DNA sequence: TGTGCCAGCAGCTCCGGGTCCAGAGACGAGCAGTACGTC. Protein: CASSSGSRDEQYV.

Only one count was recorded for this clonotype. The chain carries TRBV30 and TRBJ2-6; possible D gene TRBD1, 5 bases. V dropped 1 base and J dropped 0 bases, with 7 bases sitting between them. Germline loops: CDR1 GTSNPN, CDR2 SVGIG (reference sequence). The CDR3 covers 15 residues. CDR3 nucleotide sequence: TGTGCCTGGAGTGCTCAGGGCTCTGGGGCCAACGTCCTGACTTTC. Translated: CAWSAQGSGANVLTF.